Sequencing of this T cell receptor beta chain was carried out in a study of blood T cell repertoires in COVID-19. As for the study in general: The United States, Italy and Spain were the sources of the acute and convalescent COVID-19 samples. Sample material is recorded as cDNA or gDNA derived from T cells, B-cell-depleted T cells, or PBMCs.

Individuals aged about 18 to 90 years were recruited from 24 US areas. In the authors' workflow: Reference gene primer amplification gave nucleated cell count estimates. Generated by immunoSEQ multiplex PCR, the TCRdb table keeps only in-frame clones and is missing some. V and J calls and clone size follow that table, whereas D and trimming were derived from the DNA. The sample records roughly 290,000 clones, 75% to 90% being singletons. Deletions cut 5 bases from V and 3 bases from J, with 11 bases between. CDR1 is MNHEY and CDR2 is SMNVEV in the germline V gene (reference sequence). The CDR3 is 14 residues long.

What was sequenced was PBMCs or T cells enriched from blood (not recorded which). The J gene is TRBJ2-1, the V gene TRBV27; TRBD2 is a possible D gene (5 bases). The receptor comes from a woman aged 40 to 55 who had recovered from COVID-19. The CDR3 nucleotides are TGTGCCAGCAGTACTAGGATGGGCTACAATGAGCAGTTCTTC. Its translation is CASSTRMGYNEQFF.